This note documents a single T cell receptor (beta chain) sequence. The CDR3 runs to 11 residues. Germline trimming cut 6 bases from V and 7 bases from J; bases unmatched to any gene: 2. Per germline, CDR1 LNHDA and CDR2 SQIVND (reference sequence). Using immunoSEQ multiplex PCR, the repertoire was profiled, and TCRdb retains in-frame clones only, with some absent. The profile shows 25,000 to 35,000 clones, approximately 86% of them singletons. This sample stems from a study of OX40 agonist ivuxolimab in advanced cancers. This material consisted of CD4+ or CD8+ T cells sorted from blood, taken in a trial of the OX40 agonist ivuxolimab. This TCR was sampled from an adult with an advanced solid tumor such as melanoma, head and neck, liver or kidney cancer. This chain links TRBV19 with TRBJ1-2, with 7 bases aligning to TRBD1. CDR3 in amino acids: CASRTGFGYTF. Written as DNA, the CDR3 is TGTGCCAGTAGGACAGGGTTTGGCTACACCTTC.